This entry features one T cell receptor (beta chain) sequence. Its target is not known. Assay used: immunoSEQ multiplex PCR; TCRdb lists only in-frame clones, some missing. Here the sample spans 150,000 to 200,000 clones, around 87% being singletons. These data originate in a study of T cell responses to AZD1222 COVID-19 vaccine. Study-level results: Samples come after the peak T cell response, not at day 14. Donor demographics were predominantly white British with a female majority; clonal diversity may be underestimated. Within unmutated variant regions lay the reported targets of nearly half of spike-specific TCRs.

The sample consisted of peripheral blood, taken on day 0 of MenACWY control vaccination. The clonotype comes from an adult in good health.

CDR3 DNA: TGTGCCAGCAGTTCCCCGGGGGCAGGGATAAACACTGAAGCTTTCTTT. It specifies CASSSPGAGINTEAFF. V usage is TRBV28 and J usage is TRBJ1-1; D is perhaps TRBD1 (6 bases). The CDR3 runs to 16 residues. The ends were cut back, 4 bases at V and 2 bases at J, with 17 bases in the middle. Germline values: CDR1 MDHEN, CDR2 SYDVKM.